A selection of T cell receptor beta chains follows, all from one sample in a study of blood T cell repertoires in COVID-19. Assay: immunoSEQ multiplex PCR; the TCRdb copy retains only in-frame clones and omits some. Here the sample spans roughly 300,000 clones, roughly 83% being singletons. What was sequenced was peripheral blood. These receptors were taken from a human donor with COVID-19, enrolled during active disease. The donor label of this sample is uncertain. CDR3s include the opening cysteine and the closing phenylalanine or tryptophan. Each record gives: clone size, V gene, J gene, D gene, CDR3 DNA, CDR3 protein. D genes are given only for firm matches. Clone size is not always given. Where it is, it says once, few, many or a class for expanded clones.

NA	TRBV21-1	TRBJ1-6	NA	TGTGCCAGCAGCGCTCGCCCGGGACAGGGCTCAGAAAATTCACCCCTCCACTTT	CASSARPGQGSENSPLHF
NA	TRBV5-4	TRBJ1-4	NA	TGTGCCAGCAGCTTGGCCGGGGGAGAAAAACTGTTTTTT	CASSLAGGEKLFF
NA	TRBV5-1	TRBJ2-3	TRBD2	TGCGCCAGCAGCTTGGAAGGGCGGGAGGGCCAAGATACGCAGTATTTT	CASSLEGREGQDTQYF
NA	TRBV9	TRBJ2-3	TRBD2	TGTGCCAGCAGCGTAGGGGGAGCGGGACTCCCAGATACGCAGTATTTT	CASSVGGAGLPDTQYF
NA	TRBV28	TRBJ2-7	TRBD2	TGTGCCAGCAGTCTTTCTGGACTAGCGGGAGTCTACGAGCAGTACTTC	CASSLSGLAGVYEQYF
NA	TRBV6-5	TRBJ2-2	TRBD2	TGTGCCAGCACGACTAGCGGGAGATCAAGGGAGCTGTTTTTT	CASTTSGRSRELFF
few	TRBV11-2	TRBJ2-1	TRBD1	TGTGCCAGCAGCTTTCGGCAGGGGGCGAAGAATGAGCAGTTCTTC	CASSFRQGAKNEQFF
NA	TRBV7-9	TRBJ1-3	NA	TGTGCCAGCAGCAGTACAGGGTTCTCTGGAAACACCATATATTTT	CASSSTGFSGNTIYF
NA	TRBV27	TRBJ2-1	TRBD2	TGTGCCAGCAGTTTCCTCGGACTAGCGGGAGTGGGTTACAATGAGCAGTTCTTC	CASSFLGLAGVGYNEQFF
NA	TRBV5-1	TRBJ2-2	TRBD1	TGCGCCAGCAGCCCGGAGGGGACAGGGGGACACACCGGGGAGCTGTTTTTT	CASSPEGTGGHTGELFF
NA	TRBV6-5	TRBJ1-4	NA	TGTGCCAGCAATCTTAAGGGGTTCCGTACTGAAAAACTGTTTTTT	CASNLKGFRTEKLFF